Sequencing of this T cell receptor beta chain was carried out in a study of CD8+ T cells in alopecia areata. In the study overall: Twice a day, 5 to 10 mg of oral tofacitinib was administered to treated patients.

General observations from the study: Sequenced scalp T cells also include alphabeta T cells resident in normal skin.

V lost 4 bases to trimming and J lost 3 bases, with 13 bases between them. Germline lookup yields CDR1 SQVTM and CDR2 ANQGSEA. This CDR3 has 13 residues. After isolation, RNA underwent reverse transcription to generate cDNA as the sequencing template. Sequenced by immunoSEQ multiplex PCR; TCRdb stores in-frame clones only, minus some. The table has tens of thousands of clones, roughly 70% seen once. Points on this clone: What it binds is unknown.

The treatment was: oral pan-JAK inhibitor, 5-10 mg twice daily. The sequenced sample was CD8+ T cells sorted from blood, obtained at week 24, from a patient treated with tofacitinib. The clonotype comes from a human donor with alopecia areata. The rearrangement uses TRBV29-1 and TRBJ2-7, with D possibly being TRBD1 or TRBD2 (5 bases each). The CDR3 sequence: CSVVTGRNYEQYF. The CDR3 DNA reads as TGCAGCGTTGTAACGGGACGGAACTACGAGCAGTACTTC.